Described below is a single TCR beta chain sequence and its context. Its target is not known. This sample stems from a study of T cell repertoires in cytomegalovirus infection. Findings of the study overall: There were HLA-C-restricted CMV-specific TCR beta clonotypes dominating the ex vivo response.

The V gene's germline CDR1 is SGHAT and CDR2 FQNNGV. V lost 5 bases and J 1 base, leaving 8 bases between the germline ends. CDR3 length: 13 residues. Each CDR3 protein is one row after TCRdb ran MiXCR on the reads. The table records about 180,000 distinct CDR3 sequences, about a sixth of them present only once. This chain uses TRBV11-2 with TRBJ1-1; no firm D call. Sequencing was carried out using CD8+ T cells from PBMCs. This TCR derives from a human donor in good health (CMV status not recorded). Some clones in this sample may be carry-over from other donors' samples. The CDR3 region has the DNA TGTGCCAGCAGCACGACGGCGAACACTGAAGCTTTCTTT. As protein: CASSTTANTEAFF.